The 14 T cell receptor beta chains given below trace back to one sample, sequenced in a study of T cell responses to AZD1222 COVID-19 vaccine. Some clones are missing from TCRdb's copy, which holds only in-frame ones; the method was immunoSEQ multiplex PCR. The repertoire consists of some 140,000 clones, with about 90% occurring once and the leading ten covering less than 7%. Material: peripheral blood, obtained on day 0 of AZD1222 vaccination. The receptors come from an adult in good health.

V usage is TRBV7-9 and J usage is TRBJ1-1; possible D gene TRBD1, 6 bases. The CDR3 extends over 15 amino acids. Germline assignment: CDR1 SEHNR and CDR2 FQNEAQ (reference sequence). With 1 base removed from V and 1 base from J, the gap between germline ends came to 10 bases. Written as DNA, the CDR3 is TGTGCCAGCAGCTTAGGGGGGGCCCCGAACACTGAAGCTTTCTTT. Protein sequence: CASSLGGAPNTEAFF.

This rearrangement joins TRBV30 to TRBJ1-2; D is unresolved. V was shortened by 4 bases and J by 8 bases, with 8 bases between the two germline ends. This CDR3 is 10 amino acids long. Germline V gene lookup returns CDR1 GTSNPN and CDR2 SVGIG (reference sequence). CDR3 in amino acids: CAWKRGGYTF. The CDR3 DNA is TGTGCCTGGAAACGGGGAGGCTACACCTTC.

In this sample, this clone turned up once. The CDR3 DNA sequence: TGTGCCACCAGGGGGGGGGCCAGCAATCAGCCCCAGCATTTT. Protein sequence: CATRGGASNQPQHF. The chain joins TRBV28 to TRBJ1-5, with TRBD1 matching over 7 bases. CDR1 MDHEN and CDR2 SYDVKM come from the germline V gene. The CDR3 has 14 residues. J was trimmed by 1 base and V by 10 bases; bases with no gene match: 7.

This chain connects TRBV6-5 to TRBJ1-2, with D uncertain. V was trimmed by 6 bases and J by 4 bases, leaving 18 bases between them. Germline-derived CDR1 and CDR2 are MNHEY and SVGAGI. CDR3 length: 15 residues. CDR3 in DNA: TGTGCCAGCAGGAGGGCGGCCGGGCGAGGCTATGGCTACACCTTC. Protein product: CASRRAAGRGYGYTF.

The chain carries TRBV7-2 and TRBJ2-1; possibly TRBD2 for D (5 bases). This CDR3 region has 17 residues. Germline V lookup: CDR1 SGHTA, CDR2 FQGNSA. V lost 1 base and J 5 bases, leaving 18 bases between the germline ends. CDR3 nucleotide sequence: TGTGCCAGCAGCTTAGAGGTGGGAGTAGTCGCGCACAATGAGCAGTTCTTC. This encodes CASSLEVGVVAHNEQFF.

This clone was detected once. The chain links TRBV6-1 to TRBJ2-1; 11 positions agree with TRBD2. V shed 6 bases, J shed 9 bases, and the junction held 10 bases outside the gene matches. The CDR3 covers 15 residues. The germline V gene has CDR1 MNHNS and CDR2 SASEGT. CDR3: CASRELAGVRGEQFF. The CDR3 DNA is TGTGCCAGCAGAGAACTAGCGGGAGTTCGTGGTGAGCAGTTCTTC.

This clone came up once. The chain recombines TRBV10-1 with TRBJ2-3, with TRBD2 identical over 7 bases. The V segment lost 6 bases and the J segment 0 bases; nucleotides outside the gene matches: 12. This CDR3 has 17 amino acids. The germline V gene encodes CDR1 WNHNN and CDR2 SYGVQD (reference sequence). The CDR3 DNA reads TGCGCCAGCAGGGTATGGGGGAGGGACTTAAGCACAGATACGCAGTATTTT. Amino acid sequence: CASRVWGRDLSTDTQYF.

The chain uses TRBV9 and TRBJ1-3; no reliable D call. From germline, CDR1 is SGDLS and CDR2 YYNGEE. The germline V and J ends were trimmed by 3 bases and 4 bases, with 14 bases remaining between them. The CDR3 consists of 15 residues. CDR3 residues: CASSAHPDLGNTIYF. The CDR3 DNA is TGTGCCAGCAGCGCACACCCGGATTTGGGAAACACCATATATTTT. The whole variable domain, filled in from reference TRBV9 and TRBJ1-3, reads DSGVTQTPKHLITATGQRVTLRCSPRSGDLSVYWYQQSLDQGLQFLIQYYNGEERAKGNILERFSAQQFPDLHSELNLSSLELGDSALYFCASSAHPDLGNTIYFGEGSWLTVV.

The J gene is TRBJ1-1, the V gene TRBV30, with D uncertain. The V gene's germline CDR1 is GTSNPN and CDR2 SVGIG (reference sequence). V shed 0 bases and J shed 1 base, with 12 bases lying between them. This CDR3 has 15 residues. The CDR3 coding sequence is TGTGCCTGGAGTGTACTCAGGACGGCGAACACTGAAGCTTTCTTT. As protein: CAWSVLRTANTEAFF.

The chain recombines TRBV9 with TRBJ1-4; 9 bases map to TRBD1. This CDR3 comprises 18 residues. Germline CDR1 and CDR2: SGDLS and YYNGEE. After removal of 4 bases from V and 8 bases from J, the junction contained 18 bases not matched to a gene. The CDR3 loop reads CASSTLGGQGPPGEKLFF. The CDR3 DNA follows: TGTGCCAGCAGCACCCTTGGGGGACAGGGCCCCCCAGGGGAAAAACTGTTTTTT.

CDR3 sequence (DNA): TGTGCCAGCAGTCGACTCCGACTAGCGACTACCTACAATGAGCAGTTCTTC. Translated: CASSRLRLATTYNEQFF. The chain employs TRBV14 and TRBJ2-1; TRBD2 matches 8 bases. CDR1 is SGHDN and CDR2 is FVKESK in the germline V gene. This CDR3 is 17 amino acids long. Trimming took 6 bases from V and 2 from J; bases not matched to a gene: 12.

The CDR3 sequence is CASSSNRVRAFEQYF. The CDR3 DNA sequence: TGTGCCAGCAGCTCCAACAGGGTTCGGGCCTTCGAGCAGTACTTC. The rearrangement uses TRBV7-9 and TRBJ2-7; D may be TRBD1 (6 bases). The CDR3 runs to 15 residues. Germline V gene sequence: CDR1 SEHNR, CDR2 FQNEAQ (reference sequence). V was shortened by 4 bases and J by 6 bases, with 19 bases between the two germline ends.

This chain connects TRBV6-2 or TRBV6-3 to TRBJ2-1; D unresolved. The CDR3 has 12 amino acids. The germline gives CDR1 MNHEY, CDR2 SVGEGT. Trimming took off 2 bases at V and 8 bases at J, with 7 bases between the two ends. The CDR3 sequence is CASSYGQYEQFF. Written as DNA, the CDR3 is TGTGCCAGCAGTTACGGGCAGTATGAGCAGTTCTTC.

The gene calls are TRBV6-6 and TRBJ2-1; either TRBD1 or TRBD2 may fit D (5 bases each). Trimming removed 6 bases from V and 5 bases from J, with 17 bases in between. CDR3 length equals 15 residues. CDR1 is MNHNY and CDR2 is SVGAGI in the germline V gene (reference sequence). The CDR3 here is CASSPGTRAHNEQFF. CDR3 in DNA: TGTGCCAGCAGCCCCGGGACCAGGGCCCACAATGAGCAGTTCTTC.